This T cell receptor beta chain was sequenced during a study of blood T cell repertoires in COVID-19. For the study at large: The samples span acute and convalescent COVID-19 from the United States, Italy and Spain. T cells, B-cell-depleted T cells, or PBMCs supplied cDNA or gDNA.

The table came from immunoSEQ multiplex PCR; TCRdb's copy has only in-frame clones and leaves some out. In the table there are some 70,000 clones, around 83% of which are singletons. Trimming cost V 4 bases and J 4 bases, with 12 bases left between them. This CDR3 comprises 15 residues. Germline lookup yields CDR1 SGHKS and CDR2 YYEKEE (reference sequence). The clonotype originates from a man older than 75 with acute or convalescent COVID-19. The J gene is TRBJ2-6, the V gene TRBV5-5; a weak D match, TRBD2 (5 bases). The specimen was peripheral blood. CDR3 protein: CASSVSGVGANVLTF. The CDR3 bases are TGTGCCAGCAGCGTATCCGGGGTAGGGGCCAACGTCCTGACTTTC.